The source of this T cell receptor (beta chain) is a study of T cells in pancreatic ductal adenocarcinoma. The selected patients with pancreatic ductal adenocarcinoma had surgery but no neoadjuvant therapy. Comments on this clone: Its specificity is unknown.

Measured with immunoSEQ multiplex PCR; TCRdb has only the in-frame clones, and not every one. The table lists 11,000 or so clones, more than 80% of them singletons. Trimming took off 2 bases at V and 1 base at J, with 14 bases between the two ends. CDR1 is SGHDN, CDR2 FVKESK, per germline. The CDR3 totals 16 residues. The study, taken as a whole, reports: Comparisons of tumor and blood clonality may show falsely lower tumor diversity. Results skew toward the minority of patients with early-stage disease. Blood had more productive templates and roughly 8-fold more unique clonotypes than tumor.

This rearrangement joins TRBV14 to TRBJ1-2; TRBD1 is a possible D gene (6 bases). The sample consisted of PBMCs. The receptor was derived from a human donor with pancreatic ductal adenocarcinoma. CDR3 in DNA: TGTGCCAGCAGCCAACGGTTTTCAGGGGATAACTATGGCTACACCTTC. Protein sequence: CASSQRFSGDNYGYTF.